This entry is about one T cell receptor beta chain. Its cognate antigen is unknown. Original handling: Each donor had about 90,000 to nearly 500,000 clonotypes. TCRdb called the 5' RACE reads again in MiXCR, with one record for every CDR3 protein. The V and J calls reflect TCRdb's pipeline rather than the authors' work. In the table there are fewer than 450,000 distinct CDR3 sequences, 25% to 35% of which are singletons. The data derive from a study of identical twins' blood T cells. Overall study context: Roughly 51 million reads covered roughly six alpha-chain and roughly six beta-chain libraries. Study-level findings and limits: Each donor's most abundant TCRbeta clonotypes shared more CDR3 sequences with her twin than unrelated donors. Twin similarity might stem from environmental factors, not only genetics.

Germline CDR1 DFQATT, CDR2 SNEGSKA (reference sequence). Trimming removed 7 bases at V and 1 base at J, with 10 bases between. The CDR3 covers 12 residues. Source material: PBMCs. The gene calls are TRBV20-1 and TRBJ2-5; D uncertain. The receptor's source is a woman aged 18-49 years in good health. The CDR3 region is CSGRVGQETQYF. DNA of the CDR3: TGCAGTGGTCGCGTCGGCCAAGAGACCCAGTACTTC.